This TCR beta chain was documented in a study of response to subunit inactivated influenza vaccine (dated 2018 in TCRdb). At the level of the whole study: Deep quantitative T cell receptor repertoire profiling was used in the study to track responses to a trivalent subunit inactivated influenza vaccine. The study at large found these results: It was suggested by the authors that each seasonal influenza vaccination may recruit only a limited number of new T cells.

This clonotype was counted between two and nine times. Its specific antigen is unknown. Base qualities are missing; no much larger clone stands one base away. Library generation was performed with RT-PCR. Sequenced on an Illumina HiSeq 2500. TCRdb took the public reads, trimmed them with fastp at Q25, ran MiXCR for clone calling and kept in-frame beta chains. Under each unique CDR3 protein, matching rows form one entry showing the most common genes and DNA. In all, the sample holds about 620,000 distinct CDR3 sequences, and over 9% of those were seen once. The ten largest clones represent about 10% of the sample. This same sample was also taken into another study, of T cells expressing NK-cell markers. The second study also describes: 5'RACE template switching, by which a universal primer site and unique molecular identifiers were added, was used to make TCR beta cDNA libraries. Three sorted T-cell subsets (CD3+CD56+NKG2C+, CD3+CD56+NKG2C- and CD3+CD56-NKG2C+) from about 8 donors had their TCR beta-chain repertoires profiled. Of the eight sequenced donors, seven were found to be HCMV-seropositive and one was found to be HCMV-seronegative. To restrict sorting to alphabetaTCR-expressing T cells, an anti-gammadeltaTCR antibody was added in several experiments. In six donors, the dominant CD3+CD56+NKG2C+ clonotypes were found to rank among the top 10 CD8+ clonotypes and to make up about 1.0-7.0% of CD8+ T cells. Those dominant clonotypes were again the most abundant among CD3+CD56-NKG2C+ cells in several donors, at about 28.3-65%. Whether the expanded NKG2C-expressing T cell clones were specific for HCMV antigens remained unclear. The study sequenced eight donors, all healthy volunteers chosen at random: three men and five women. HCMV serostatus was determined by detecting HCMV-specific IgG in serum with a commercial ELISA kit. Ficoll density gradient centrifugation was used to isolate peripheral blood mononuclear cells from blood. Bulk peripheral blood T-cell repertoires were additionally sequenced from unsorted PBMC for about 6 donors. cDNA synthesis was primed from the TCR beta constant segment, followed by two successive PCR amplification steps. Libraries were sequenced as 2 x 150 bp reads on Illumina HiSeq 2000/2500, MiSeq or NextSeq. MIGEC was used to demultiplex reads and group the reads by UMI, and MiTCR was used to assemble and quantify clonotypes. To exclude erroneous sequences, only TCR cDNA sequences supported by at least two reads were retained. Downstream repertoire analysis used the tcR package, and clonotypes were matched across fractions by CDR3 nucleotide sequence plus V segment. VDJmatch was used to annotate antigen specificity against VDJdb, with one amino acid substitution in CDR3 permitted.

This TCR was sampled from a middle-aged man who received an inactivated influenza vaccine. Donor details come from another sample of the same person, matched by shared clones. This specimen was PBMCs from blood, taken on the day of vaccination.

The base sequence is TGTGCCAGCAGCTTACGGACCGTTACCGGGGAGCTGTTTTTT. This is translated as CASSLRTVTGELFF. The rearranged segments are TRBV11-2 and TRBJ2-2; no confident D gene assignment can be made. The germline V gene provides CDR1 SGHAT and CDR2 FQNNGV. A distance of 9 bases separates the germline ends of V and J, which lose 2 bases and 5 bases respectively. Taken from cysteine to phenylalanine, the CDR3 has 14 residues. Here the CDR3 DNA is all that survives: 42 bases in frame from base 1.